These 9 T cell receptor beta chains came from one sample sequenced in a study of cytotoxic CD8 clonotypes in ibrutinib-treated CLL. Using immunoSEQ multiplex PCR, the repertoire was profiled, and TCRdb retains in-frame clones only, with some absent. The sample includes 300,000 or so clones, 67% of them seen just once. Sample: PBMCs, taken after 36 months of ibrutinib treatment. These receptors all come from a human donor with chronic lymphocytic leukemia.

This clone was counted between two and nine times. The chain carries TRBV28 and TRBJ1-1; TRBD1 is a possible D gene (6 bases). V lost 6 bases, J lost 3 bases, and 14 bases lay in between. The CDR3 extends over 14 amino acids. CDR1 and CDR2 (germline): MDHEN, SYDVKM. The CDR3 bases are TGTGCCAGCAGGAGAAGCGGGGGCGACACTGAAGCTTTCTTT. Translating gives CASRRSGGDTEAFF.

The chain's CDR3 is CASSPGTSGDTQYF. CDR3 coding DNA: TGTGCCAGCAGTCCGGGGACTAGCGGAGATACGCAGTATTTT. This chain uses TRBV28 with TRBJ2-3, with 11 bases matching TRBD2. The CDR3 consists of 14 residues. Germline V gene sequence: CDR1 MDHEN, CDR2 SYDVKM. The trim removed 5 bases at V and 5 bases at J, leaving 3 bases unmatched.

The rearrangement uses TRBV18 and TRBJ2-7, with no clear D. Germline V CDR1 and CDR2: KGHSH, LQKENI. The CDR3 runs 15 residues. Trimming removed 3 bases from V and 0 bases from J, with 12 bases in between. The DNA for the CDR3 is TGTGCCAGCTCACCGCAGTATGGGGACTCCTACGAGCAGTACTTC. Its protein product is CASSPQYGDSYEQYF.

The chain uses TRBV5-1 and TRBJ1-1, with 10 bases matching TRBD1. J lost 5 bases, V lost 5 bases, and 9 bases had no gene match. Germline V gene sequence: CDR1 SGHRS, CDR2 YFSETQ. This CDR3 is built from 15 residues. The DNA of the CDR3 is TGCGCCAGCAGTCCTAGACGGACAGGGGGTACTGAAGCTTTCTTT. The encoded protein is CASSPRRTGGTEAFF. Full variable domain (outside the CDR3, taken from reference TRBV5-1 and TRBJ1-1): KAGVTQTPRYLIKTRGQQVTLSCSPISGHRSVSWYQQTPGQGLQFLFEYFSETQRNKGNFPGRFSGRQFSNSRSEMNVSTLELGDSALYLCASSPRRTGGTEAFFGQGTRLTVV.

V is TRBV6-6 and J is TRBJ2-7; D is unclear. CDR1 is MNHNY and CDR2 is SVGAGI in the germline V gene (reference sequence). This CDR3 has 14 residues. Trimming stripped 3 bases from V and 1 base from J, with 10 bases between. CDR3 sequence (DNA): TGTGCCAGCAGTTATTCGGATCTATCCTACGAGCAGTACTTC. Its protein is CASSYSDLSYEQYF.

The chain couples TRBV9 to TRBJ2-5; D possibly corresponds to TRBD1 (6 bases). The V end was cut by 1 base, the J end by 5 bases, with 18 bases between. Per germline, CDR1 SGDLS and CDR2 YYNGEE. CDR3 length: 16 amino acids. CDR3 sequence reads: CASSVTGFPGQETQYF. The CDR3 DNA is TGTGCCAGCAGCGTAACAGGGTTCCCGGGTCAGGAGACCCAGTACTTC. Complete variable domain (other parts from reference TRBV9 and TRBJ2-5): DSGVTQTPKHLITATGQRVTLRCSPRSGDLSVYWYQQSLDQGLQFLIQYYNGEERAKGNILERFSAQQFPDLHSELNLSSLELGDSALYFCASSVTGFPGQETQYFGPGTRLLVL.

The rearrangement links TRBV6-1 to TRBJ2-3; D might be TRBD1 (6 bases). Trimming took off 7 bases at V and 4 bases at J, with 9 bases between the two ends. Looked up from germline, CDR1 is MNHNS and CDR2 is SASEGT. This CDR3 is 12 amino acids long. CDR3 nucleotide sequence: TGTGCCAGCAACCCAGGGGCAGATACGCAGTATTTT. Its translation is CASNPGADTQYF.

This chain joins TRBV6-1 and TRBJ2-7, with D perhaps TRBD1 or TRBD2 (5 bases each). This CDR3 spans 15 amino acids. V lost 1 base and J lost 5, with 15 bases in between. Germline values: CDR1 MNHNS, CDR2 SASEGT. CDR3 residues: CASSEVGPPRDEQYF. In nucleotides, the CDR3 is TGTGCCAGCAGTGAAGTGGGACCCCCTAGGGACGAGCAGTACTTC.

The chain couples TRBV21-1 to TRBJ1-5. TRBV21-1 is a recognized pseudogene. The CDR3 sequence is 17 residues long. This CDR3 is CASSKGGGPNNNQPQHF. The CDR3 nucleotides read TGTGCCAGCAGCAAGGGTGGGGGACCAAATAACAATCAGCCCCAGCATTTT.